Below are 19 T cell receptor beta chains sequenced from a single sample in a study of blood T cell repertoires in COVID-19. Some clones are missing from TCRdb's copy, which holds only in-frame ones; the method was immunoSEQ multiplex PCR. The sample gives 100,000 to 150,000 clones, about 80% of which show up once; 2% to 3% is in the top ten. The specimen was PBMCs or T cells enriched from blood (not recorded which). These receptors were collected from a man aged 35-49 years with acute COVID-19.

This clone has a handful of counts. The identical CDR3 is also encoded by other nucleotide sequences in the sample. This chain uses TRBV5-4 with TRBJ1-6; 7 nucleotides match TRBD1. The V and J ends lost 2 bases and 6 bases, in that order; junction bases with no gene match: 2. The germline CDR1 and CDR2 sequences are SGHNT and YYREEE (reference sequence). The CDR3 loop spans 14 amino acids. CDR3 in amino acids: CASSFRDSNSPLHF. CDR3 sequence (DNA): TGTGCCAGCAGCTTCCGGGACAGTAATTCACCCCTCCACTTT.

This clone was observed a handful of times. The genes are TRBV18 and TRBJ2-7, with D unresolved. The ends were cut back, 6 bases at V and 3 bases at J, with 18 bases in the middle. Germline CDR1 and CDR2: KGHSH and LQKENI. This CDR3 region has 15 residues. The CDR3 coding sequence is TGTGCCAGCTCCCTCTCGCCGATACAGCTCTACGAGCAGTACTTC. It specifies CASSLSPIQLYEQYF.

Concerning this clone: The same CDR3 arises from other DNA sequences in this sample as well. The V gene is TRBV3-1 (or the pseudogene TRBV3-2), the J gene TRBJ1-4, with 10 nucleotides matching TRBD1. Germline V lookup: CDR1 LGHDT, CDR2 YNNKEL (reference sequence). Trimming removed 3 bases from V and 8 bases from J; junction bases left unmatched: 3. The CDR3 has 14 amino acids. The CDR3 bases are TGTGCCAGCAGCCAGGGACAGGGGAACGAAAAACTGTTTTTT. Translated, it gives CASSQGQGNEKLFF.

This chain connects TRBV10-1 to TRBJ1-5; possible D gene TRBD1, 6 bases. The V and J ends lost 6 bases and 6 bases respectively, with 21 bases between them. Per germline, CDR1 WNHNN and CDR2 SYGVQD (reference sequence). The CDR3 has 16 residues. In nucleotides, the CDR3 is TGCGCCAGCAGCCCCATGGGGGCTGGCGAAGTTCAGCCCCAGCATTTT. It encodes CASSPMGAGEVQPQHF.

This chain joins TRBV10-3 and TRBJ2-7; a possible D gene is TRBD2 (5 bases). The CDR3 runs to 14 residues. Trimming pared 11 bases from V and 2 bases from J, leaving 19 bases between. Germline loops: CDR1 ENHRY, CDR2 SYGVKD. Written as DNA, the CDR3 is TGTGCCTCAAATTCCGGACGGGAAACCTACGAGCAGTACTTC. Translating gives CASNSGRETYEQYF.

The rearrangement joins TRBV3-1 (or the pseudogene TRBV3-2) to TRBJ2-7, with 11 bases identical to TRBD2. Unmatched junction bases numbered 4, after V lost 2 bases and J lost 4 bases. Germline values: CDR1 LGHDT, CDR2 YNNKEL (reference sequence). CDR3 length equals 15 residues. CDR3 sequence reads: CASSQTSGRGYEQYF. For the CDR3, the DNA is TGTGCCAGCAGCCAAACTAGCGGGAGAGGTTACGAGCAGTACTTC.

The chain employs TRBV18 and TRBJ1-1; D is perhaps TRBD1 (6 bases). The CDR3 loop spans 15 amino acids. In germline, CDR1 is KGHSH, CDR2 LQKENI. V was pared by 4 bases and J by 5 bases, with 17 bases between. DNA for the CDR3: TGTGCCAGCTCACGGGGGGGCACGGGGTGGACTGAAGCTTTCTTT. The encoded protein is CASSRGGTGWTEAFF.

DNA of the CDR3: TGTGCCAGCTCACCTAGGAGTGGACAGCAGGACAAAAACATTCAGTACTTC. Protein sequence: CASSPRSGQQDKNIQYF. The chain links TRBV18 to TRBJ2-4; D is possibly TRBD1 (6 bases). Trimming took off 3 bases at V and 3 bases at J, with 18 bases between the two ends. The CDR3 is 17 residues long. CDR1 is KGHSH and CDR2 is LQKENI in the germline V gene.

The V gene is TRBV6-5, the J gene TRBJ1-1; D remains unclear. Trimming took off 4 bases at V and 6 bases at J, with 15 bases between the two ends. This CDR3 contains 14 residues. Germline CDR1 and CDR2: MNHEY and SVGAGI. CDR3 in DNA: TGTGCCAGCAGTTTGTCCCGGGGATCAGCTGAAGCTTTCTTT. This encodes CASSLSRGSAEAFF.

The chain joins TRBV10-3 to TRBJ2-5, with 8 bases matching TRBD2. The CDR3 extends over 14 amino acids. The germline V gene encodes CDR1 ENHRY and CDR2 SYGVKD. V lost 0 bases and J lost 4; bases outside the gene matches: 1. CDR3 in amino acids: CAISESTSGETQYF. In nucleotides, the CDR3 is TGTGCCATCAGTGAGTCAACTAGCGGAGAGACCCAGTACTTC.

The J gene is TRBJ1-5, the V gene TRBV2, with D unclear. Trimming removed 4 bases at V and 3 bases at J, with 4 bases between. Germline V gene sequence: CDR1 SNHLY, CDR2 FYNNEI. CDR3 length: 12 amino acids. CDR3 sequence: CASSGLNQPQHF. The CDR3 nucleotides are TGTGCCAGCAGTGGGCTCAATCAGCCCCAGCATTTT.

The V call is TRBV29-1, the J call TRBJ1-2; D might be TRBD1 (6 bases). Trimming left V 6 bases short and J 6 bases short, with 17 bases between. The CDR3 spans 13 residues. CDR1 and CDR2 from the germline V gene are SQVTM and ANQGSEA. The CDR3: CSVSTGFSDGYTF. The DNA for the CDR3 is TGCAGCGTCTCCACAGGGTTTAGCGATGGCTACACCTTC. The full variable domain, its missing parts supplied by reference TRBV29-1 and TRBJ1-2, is SAVISQKPSRDICQRGTSLTIQCQVDSQVTMMFWYRQQPGQSLTLIATANQGSEATYESGFVIDKFPISRPNLTFSTLTVSNMSPEDSSIYLCSVSTGFSDGYTFGSGTRLTVV.

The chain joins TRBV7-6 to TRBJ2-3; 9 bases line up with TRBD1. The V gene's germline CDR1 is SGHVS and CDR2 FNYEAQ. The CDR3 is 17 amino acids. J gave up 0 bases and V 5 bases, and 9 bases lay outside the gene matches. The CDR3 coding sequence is TGTGCCAGCAGCCCCCGACAGGGGGTATTGAGCACAGATACGCAGTATTTT. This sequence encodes CASSPRQGVLSTDTQYF.

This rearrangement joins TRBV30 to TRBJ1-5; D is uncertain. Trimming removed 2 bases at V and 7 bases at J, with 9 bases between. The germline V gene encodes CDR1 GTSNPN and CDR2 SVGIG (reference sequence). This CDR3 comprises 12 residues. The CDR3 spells CAWSLGSQPQHF. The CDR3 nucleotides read TGTGCCTGGAGTCTCGGGAGCCAGCCCCAGCATTTT.

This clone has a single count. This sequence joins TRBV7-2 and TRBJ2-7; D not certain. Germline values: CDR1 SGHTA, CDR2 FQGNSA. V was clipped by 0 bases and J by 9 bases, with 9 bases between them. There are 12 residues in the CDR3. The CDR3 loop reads CASSLAGTVQYF. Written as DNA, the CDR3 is TGTGCCAGCAGCTTAGCCGGTACAGTGCAGTACTTC.

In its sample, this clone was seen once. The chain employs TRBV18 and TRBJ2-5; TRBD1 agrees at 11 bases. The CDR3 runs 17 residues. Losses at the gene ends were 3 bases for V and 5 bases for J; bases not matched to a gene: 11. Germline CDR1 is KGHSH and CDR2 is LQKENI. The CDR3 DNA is TGTGCCAGCTCACCTCTTGACGGACAGGGGGCTTCGGAGACCCAGTACTTC. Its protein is CASSPLDGQGASETQYF.

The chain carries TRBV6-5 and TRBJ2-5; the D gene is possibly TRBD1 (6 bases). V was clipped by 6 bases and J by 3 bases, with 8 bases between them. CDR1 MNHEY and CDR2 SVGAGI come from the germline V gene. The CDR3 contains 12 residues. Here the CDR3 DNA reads TGTGCCAGCAGGAGACAGGAAGAGACCCAGTACTTC. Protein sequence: CASRRQEETQYF.

CDR3 amino acids: CASTWGQGAAGSPLHF. The CDR3 nucleotides are TGTGCCAGCACCTGGGGACAGGGGGCAGCAGGTTCACCCCTCCACTTT. The V and J genes are TRBV25-1 and TRBJ1-6; 12 positions agree with TRBD1. J was trimmed by 9 bases and V by 7 bases; bases with no gene match: 10. The germline gives CDR1 MGHDK, CDR2 SYGVNS. There are 16 residues in the CDR3.

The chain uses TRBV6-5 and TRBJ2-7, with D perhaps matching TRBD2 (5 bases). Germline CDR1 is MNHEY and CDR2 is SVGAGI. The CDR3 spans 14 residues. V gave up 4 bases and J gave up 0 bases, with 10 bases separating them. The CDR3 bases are TGTGCCAGCAGTTGGGAGCGTAGCTCCTACGAGCAGTACTTC. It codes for CASSWERSSYEQYF.